These T cell receptor beta chains were read from a single sample in a study of blood T cell repertoires in COVID-19. The table came from immunoSEQ multiplex PCR; TCRdb's copy has only in-frame clones and leaves some out. The sample holds about 150,000 clones, over 75% seen once. The sequencing input was peripheral blood. The receptors shown here come from a woman aged 40-49 years with acute or convalescent COVID-19. CDR3s include the opening cysteine and the closing phenylalanine or tryptophan. Fields, in order: V gene, J gene, D gene, clone size, CDR3 length, CDR3 protein, CDR3 DNA. D genes are given only for firm matches. Rows give clone size only sometimes, using once, few, many, or a class for an expanded clone.

TRBV29-1	TRBJ1-2	TRBD1	.	14	CSVERRDRGYGYTF	TGCAGCGTTGAAAGGCGGGACAGAGGGTATGGCTACACCTTC
TRBV5-1	TRBJ2-7	.	.	14	CASSLKEGHPEQYF	TGCGCCAGCAGCTTGAAAGAGGGTCATCCCGAGCAGTACTTC
TRBV7-9	TRBJ1-1	TRBD1	.	14	CASSSQGANTEAFF	TGTGCCAGCAGCTCACAGGGGGCGAACACTGAAGCTTTCTTT
TRBV7-9	TRBJ2-7	.	.	12	CASSPPGSEQYF	TGTGCCAGCAGCCCCCCCGGGTCCGAGCAGTACTTC
TRBV6-2/TRBV6-3	TRBJ2-2	TRBD2	.	15	CASSKGLAGFGELFF	TGTGCCAGCAGCAAGGGACTAGCGGGATTCGGGGAGCTGTTTTTT
TRBV6-6	TRBJ2-6	.	once	14	CASTVGRGANVLTF	TGTGCCAGCACCGTTGGCAGGGGGGCCAACGTCCTGACTTTC
TRBV5-1	TRBJ1-2	.	.	13	CASSLETVYGYTF	TGCGCCAGCAGCTTGGAGACAGTCTATGGCTACACCTTC
TRBV9	TRBJ1-6	.	.	16	CASSADATNYNSPLHF	TGTGCCAGCAGCGCCGATGCCACAAATTATAATTCACCCCTCCACTTT
TRBV30	TRBJ2-6	.	.	17	CAWSVQRAVSGANVLTF	TGTGCCTGGAGTGTACAGAGGGCCGTCTCTGGGGCCAACGTCCTGACTTTC
TRBV6-1	TRBJ2-7	.	.	16	CASSEGRGGASYEQYF	TGTGCCAGCAGTGAAGGTCGAGGGGGGGCCTCCTACGAGCAGTACTTC
TRBV4-2	TRBJ2-3	.	.	12	CASSLGTDTQYF	TGTGCCAGCAGTCTAGGCACAGATACGCAGTATTTT
TRBV5-6	TRBJ1-5	.	.	12	CASSLQSQPQHF	TGTGCCAGCAGCCTACAGAGTCAGCCCCAGCATTTT
TRBV5-1	TRBJ1-1	.	.	17	CASSDPRQGNMNTEAFF	TGCGCCAGCAGCGACCCTCGGCAGGGAAATATGAACACTGAAGCTTTCTTT
TRBV27	TRBJ2-7	.	.	18	CASRVGGLNYPGSYEQYF	TGTGCCAGCAGGGTGGGGGGTCTAAATTACCCGGGATCCTACGAGCAGTACTTC
TRBV10-1	TRBJ2-7	.	.	12	CASSNRAYEQYF	TGCGCCAGCAGTAACAGAGCCTACGAGCAGTACTTC
TRBV19	TRBJ1-5	.	.	16	CASSINSRGGNQPQHF	TGTGCCAGTAGTATAAATTCCCGGGGTGGCAATCAGCCCCAGCATTTT
TRBV2	TRBJ1-1	TRBD1	.	19	CASSEEPGQGDLGHTEAFF	TGTGCCAGCAGCGAGGAACCGGGACAGGGTGATTTAGGTCACACTGAAGCTTTCTTT
TRBV27	TRBJ1-6	.	few	13	CASIGGGYSPLHF	TGTGCCAGCATAGGGGGGGGGTATTCACCCCTCCACTTT
TRBV21-1	TRBJ2-3	.	.	16	CASSKCGHASTDTQYF	TGTGCCAGCAGCAAATGTGGACACGCCTCCACAGATACGCAGTATTTT
TRBV3-1/TRBV3-2	TRBJ1-2	.	.	14	CASSQRQSNYGYTF	TGTGCCAGCAGCCAACGACAGTCTAACTATGGCTACACCTTC
TRBV6-6	TRBJ2-3	.	.	14	CASSLLQGTDTQYF	TGTGCCAGCAGTCTGCTACAGGGCACAGATACGCAGTATTTT
TRBV19	TRBJ2-7	TRBD2	.	15	CASSIGLAGSYEQYF	TGTGCCAGTAGTATCGGACTAGCGGGGAGTTACGAGCAGTACTTC
TRBV19	TRBJ1-6	.	.	14	CASSRTEPGSPLHF	TGTGCCAGTAGCAGGACAGAACCAGGTTCACCCCTCCACTTT
TRBV25-1	TRBJ1-1	.	.	15	CASSPSQGTYTEAFF	TGTGCCAGCAGTCCAAGTCAGGGAACTTACACTGAAGCTTTCTTT
TRBV21-1	TRBJ2-3	.	.	14	CASHRVGVWDTQYF	TGTGCCAGCCATAGGGTAGGGGTTTGGGATACGCAGTATTTT
TRBV2	TRBJ2-7	TRBD1	.	16	CASSHRGYYPLYEQYF	TGTGCCAGCAGTCACAGGGGGTATTATCCCCTTTACGAGCAGTACTTC
TRBV5-8	TRBJ1-2	TRBD1	.	14	CASTQDRGLYGYTF	TGTGCCAGCACCCAGGACAGGGGGCTGTATGGCTACACCTTC
TRBV27	TRBJ2-7	.	.	15	CASSLTARERDEQYF	TGTGCCAGCAGTTTAACGGCGCGAGAGCGGGACGAGCAGTACTTC
TRBV5-5	TRBJ2-3	.	.	14	CASSFLDLGDTQYF	TGTGCCAGCAGCTTTCTGGACTTGGGGGATACGCAGTATTTT
TRBV18	TRBJ1-3	.	.	14	CASSPGVAGNTIYF	TGTGCCAGCTCACCAGGCGTAGCCGGAAACACCATATATTTT
TRBV5-1	TRBJ2-3	.	.	15	CASNSGLTSTDTQYF	TGCGCCAGCAATTCCGGTCTCACTAGCACAGATACGCAGTATTTT
TRBV10-1	TRBJ2-7	.	.	13	CASSRLQGVEQYF	TGCGCCAGCAGCCGACTTCAAGGGGTAGAGCAGTACTTC
TRBV9	TRBJ2-3	.	few	13	CASSVQIADTQYF	TGTGCCAGCAGCGTACAAATAGCAGATACGCAGTATTTT